This entry is about one TCR beta chain. The record originates from a study of beta chain features in type 1 diabetes. Trimming removed 5 bases from V and 6 bases from J; junction bases left unmatched: 6. CDR1 and CDR2 (germline): SEHNR, FQNEAQ (reference sequence). The CDR3 totals 14 residues. cDNA synthesis used the whole RNA isolate, giving expressed TCRB sequences. Measured with immunoSEQ multiplex PCR; TCRdb has only the in-frame clones, and not every one. The repertoire holds 150,000 to 200,000 clones, with less than 9.5% as singletons. The receptor comes from a woman between 18 and 29 years old in good health. Sequences were obtained from central memory CD4+ T cells from blood. This chain joins TRBV7-9 and TRBJ2-2, with TRBD1 matching 7 bases. The CDR3 region is CASSPSQGAGELFF. As DNA, the CDR3 is TGTGCCAGCAGCCCTTCCCAGGGGGCCGGGGAGCTGTTTTTT.